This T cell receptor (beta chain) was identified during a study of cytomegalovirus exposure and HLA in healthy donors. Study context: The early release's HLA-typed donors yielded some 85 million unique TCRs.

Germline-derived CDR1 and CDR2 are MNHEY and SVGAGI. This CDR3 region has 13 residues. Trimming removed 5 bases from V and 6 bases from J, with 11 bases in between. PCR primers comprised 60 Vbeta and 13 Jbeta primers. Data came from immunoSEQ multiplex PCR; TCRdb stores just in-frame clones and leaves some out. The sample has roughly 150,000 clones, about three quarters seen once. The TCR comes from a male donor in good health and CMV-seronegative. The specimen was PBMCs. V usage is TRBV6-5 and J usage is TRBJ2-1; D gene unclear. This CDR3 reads CASSPSSGNEQFF. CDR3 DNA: TGTGCCAGCAGTCCTAGTTCCGGCAATGAGCAGTTCTTC.